What follows are 18 T cell receptor beta chains derived from one specimen sequenced in a study of T cells in Graves' hyperthyroidism and ophthalmopathy (dated by TCRdb to between 2018 and 2021). The library was prepared using multiplex PCR. TCRdb names Illumina HiSeq 2000 as the instrument used. The TCR beta CDR3 regions were amplified from RNA transcripts. The TCR CDR3 was subjected to a first round of RT-PCR using the HTBI primer set and the Qiagen OneStep RT-PCR kit. In-frame beta chains were kept once TCRdb had trimmed the public reads at Q25 with fastp and called clones with MiXCR. Each record represents a unique CDR3 protein, reported with the most common genes and DNA among its rows. In this sample the table shows a few hundred thousand distinct CDR3 sequences, around a fifth of which occur a single time. The top ten clones comprise 50% to 65% of the sample. The sample taken for sequencing was blood. Every receptor here comes from a woman aged 50 to 65 with Graves' hyperthyroidism.

This clonotype was detected many times. The rearrangement uses TRBV12-5 and TRBJ2-1, with D hard to call. Germline loops: CDR1 LGHNT, CDR2 FRNRAP. The CDR3 has 15 amino acids. V was shortened by 0 bases and J by 3 bases, with 9 bases between the two germline ends. The CDR3 region has the DNA TGTGCTAGTGGTTTGGTAAGTGGTTACTACAATGAGCAGTTCTTC. It specifies CASGLVSGYYNEQFF.

The chain uses TRBV4-1 and TRBJ2-3; tentatively, D is TRBD1 (6 bases). The CDR3 totals 15 residues. CDR1 MGHRA and CDR2 YSYEKL come from the germline V gene. Trimming shortened V by 4 bases and J by 0 bases, and 11 bases separated the two germline ends. CDR3 sequence reads: CASSLGHPSTDTQYF. In nucleotides, the CDR3 is TGCGCCAGCAGCCTGGGACACCCCAGCACAGATACGCAGTATTTT.

The rearrangement joins TRBV2 to TRBJ1-2; 8 bases match TRBD1. The germline CDR1 and CDR2 sequences are SNHLY and FYNNEI. After removal of 6 bases from V and 8 bases from J, the junction contained 8 bases not matched to a gene. The CDR3 runs to 13 residues. CDR3 region: CASSFTTGGGYTF. The CDR3 nucleotides read TGTGCCAGCAGCTTTACAACAGGGGGAGGCTACACCTTC.

This clonotype was seen ten or more times. The J gene is TRBJ2-3, the V gene TRBV3-1; tentatively, D is TRBD1 or TRBD2 (5 bases each). CDR1 is LGHDT and CDR2 is YNNKEL in the germline V gene (reference sequence). This CDR3 spans 16 amino acids. Between the trimmed V and J ends, which lost 4 bases and 0 bases, there was a span of 14 bases. This CDR3 is CASSPRDPYSTDTQYF. DNA of the CDR3: TGTGCCAGCAGCCCACGGGACCCCTATAGCACAGATACGCAGTATTTT.

The sample holds a few counts of this clonotype. The chain carries TRBV20-1 and TRBJ2-2; D call uncertain. Germline V lookup: CDR1 DFQATT, CDR2 SNEGSKA (reference sequence). V gave up 6 bases and J gave up 0 bases, with 5 bases separating them. CDR3 length: 12 amino acids. Here the CDR3 DNA reads TGCAGTGCCCCAACGAACACCGGGGAGCTGTTTTTT. This encodes CSAPTNTGELFF.

This chain joins TRBV4-1 and TRBJ2-3; either TRBD1 or TRBD2 may fit D (5 bases each). Trimming pared 2 bases from V and 0 bases from J, leaving 21 bases between. Per the germline V gene, CDR1 is MGHRA and CDR2 is YSYEKL. This CDR3 comprises 19 residues. This CDR3 is CASSQKTGATGGSTDTQYF. CDR3 coding DNA: TGCGCCAGCAGCCAAAAGACCGGGGCCACAGGAGGAAGCACAGATACGCAGTATTTT.

This clonotype was counted between two and nine times. This sequence joins TRBV15 and TRBJ2-1, with D perhaps TRBD1 (6 bases). Germline V lookup: CDR1 LNHNV, CDR2 YYDKDF (reference sequence). Trimming removed 1 base at V and 7 bases at J, with 14 bases between. The CDR3 has 15 residues. In DNA, the CDR3 is TGTGCCACCAGCAGAGTAGGGCCCAGGGGTAATGAGCAGTTCTTC. This sequence encodes CATSRVGPRGNEQFF.

This clonotype was counted ten times or more. This chain connects TRBV20-1 to TRBJ2-1; 7 positions match TRBD2. Germline CDR1 reads DFQATT; CDR2 reads SNEGSKA (reference sequence). Trimming cost V 5 bases and J 2 bases; bases outside gene matches: 15. The CDR3 extends over 17 amino acids. The CDR3 protein is CSAWGFTQRDTYNEQFF. Here the CDR3 DNA reads TGCAGTGCTTGGGGGTTCACTCAGCGGGATACCTACAATGAGCAGTTCTTC.

In the case of this clonotype: This may be a read error, as it is one base from a much larger clone. V is TRBV20-1 and J is TRBJ2-2; D might be TRBD1 (5 bases). The germline CDR1 and CDR2 sequences are DFQATT and SNEGSKA (reference sequence). This CDR3 has 14 amino acids. V lost 0 bases to trimming and J lost 7 bases, with 12 bases between them. The CDR3, as DNA: TGCAGTGCTAGAGATTGCAGGGATGTCGGGGAGCTGTTTTTT. The encoded protein is CSARDCRDVGELFF.

This clonotype has just a few counts. The chain joins TRBV9 to TRBJ1-1; 7 bases are a match to TRBD1. The CDR3 contains 16 residues. Germline V gene data show CDR1 as SGDLS and CDR2 as YYNGEE. V lost 3 bases and J lost 5; bases outside the gene matches: 13. CDR3 sequence: CASSEIAIGGRTEAFF. The DNA for the CDR3 is TGTGCCAGCAGCGAGATTGCAATAGGGGGCCGGACTGAAGCTTTCTTT.

This clonotype was observed a handful of times. This chain connects TRBV11-2 to TRBJ2-3, with a possible D match to TRBD1 (6 bases). Trimming shortened V by 5 bases and J by 0 bases, and 15 bases separated the two germline ends. The CDR3 extends over 16 amino acids. The germline gives CDR1 SGHAT, CDR2 FQNNGV. The CDR3 here is CASSTRTEASTDTQYF. The DNA for the CDR3 is TGTGCCAGCAGCACCCGGACAGAGGCGAGCACAGATACGCAGTATTTT.

The rearrangement uses TRBV2 and TRBJ1-3; D is unresolved. V lost 1 base and J 16 bases, leaving 20 bases between the germline ends. The CDR3 has 14 amino acids. CDR1 and CDR2 (germline): SNHLY, FYNNEI. Written as DNA, the CDR3 is TGTGCCAGCAGTGAAGGCACTCCCCTGAGCCAAAGTTATTTT. It codes for CASSEGTPLSQSYF.

The chain carries TRBV5-1 and TRBJ1-2, with no clear D. CDR1 SGHRS and CDR2 YFSETQ come from the germline V gene. V was cut by 1 base and J by 0 bases, with 16 bases left in between. CDR3 length equals 17 residues. The CDR3 loop reads CASSLQADELPNYGYTF. The CDR3 DNA sequence: TGCGCCAGCAGCTTGCAGGCTGATGAGCTACCTAACTATGGCTACACCTTC. Variable domain in full (rest from reference TRBV5-1 and TRBJ1-2): KAGVTQTPRYLIKTRGQQVTLSCSPISGHRSVSWYQQTPGQGLQFLFEYFSETQRNKGNFPGRFSGRQFSNSRSEMNVSTLELGDSALYLCASSLQADELPNYGYTFGSGTRLTVV.

The chain carries TRBV28 and TRBJ1-1; 7 positions agree with TRBD1. V dropped 7 bases and J dropped 0; count of bases not matched to a gene: 8. Germline CDR1 MDHEN, CDR2 SYDVKM. This CDR3 comprises 15 residues. Here the CDR3 DNA reads TGTGCCAGCATCCGTTTGACAGGGATGAACACTGAAGCTTTCTTT. Translation: CASIRLTGMNTEAFF.

This clonotype was counted many times. This chain links TRBV10-3 with TRBJ2-7, with TRBD2 matching 10 bases. CDR1 is ENHRY, CDR2 SYGVKD, per germline. The CDR3 is made up of 17 amino acids. V lost 3 bases and J lost 0; bases outside the gene matches: 8. The CDR3 region has the DNA TGTGCCATCAGTGAAAGGCTAGCGGGGGCCCCCTCCTACGAGCAGTACTTC. The encoded protein is CAISERLAGAPSYEQYF.

The chain recombines TRBV20-1 with TRBJ2-1; D may be TRBD2 (5 bases). The CDR3 covers 13 residues. Trimming cost V 2 bases and J 8 bases, with 13 bases left between them. Per germline, CDR1 DFQATT and CDR2 SNEGSKA (reference sequence). The CDR3 loop is CSARPLARDEQFF. Written as DNA, the CDR3 is TGCAGTGCTAGACCCCTAGCTAGAGATGAGCAGTTCTTC.

This clonotype appeared a few times. V usage is TRBV15 and J usage is TRBJ2-1, with 12 nucleotides matching TRBD2. Germline CDR1 LNHNV, CDR2 YYDKDF (reference sequence). The ends lost 4 bases at V and 10 bases at J; junction bases unmatched: 8. CDR3 length: 15 amino acids. The CDR3 reads CATSTGLAGSREQFF. As DNA, the CDR3 is TGTGCCACCAGCACAGGACTAGCGGGGTCCAGGGAGCAGTTCTTC. The full variable domain, with the rest looked up from reference TRBV15 and TRBJ2-1, is DAMVIQNPRYQVTQFGKPVTLSCSQTLNHNVMYWYQQKSSQAPKLLFHYYDKDFNNEADTPDNFQSRRPNTSFCFLDIRSPGLGDTAMYLCATSTGLAGSREQFFGPGTRLTVL.

This clonotype was detected only once. The V call is TRBV5-5, the J call TRBJ1-4; 9 bases are a match to TRBD1. J was trimmed by 0 bases and V by 5 bases; bases with no gene match: 14. Germline assignment: CDR1 SGHKS and CDR2 YYEKEE (reference sequence). This CDR3 is built from 19 residues. CDR3 DNA: TGTGCCAGCAGTTTGTCAATCGGACAGGGGACCTCAACTAATGAAAAACTGTTTTTT. Translating gives CASSLSIGQGTSTNEKLFF. The full variable domain, with the rest looked up from reference TRBV5-5 and TRBJ1-4, is DAGVTQSPTHLIKTRGQQVTLRCSPISGHKSVSWYQQVLGQGPQFIFQYYEKEERGRGNFPDRFSARQFPNYSSELNVNALLLGDSALYLCASSLSIGQGTSTNEKLFFGSGTQLSVL.